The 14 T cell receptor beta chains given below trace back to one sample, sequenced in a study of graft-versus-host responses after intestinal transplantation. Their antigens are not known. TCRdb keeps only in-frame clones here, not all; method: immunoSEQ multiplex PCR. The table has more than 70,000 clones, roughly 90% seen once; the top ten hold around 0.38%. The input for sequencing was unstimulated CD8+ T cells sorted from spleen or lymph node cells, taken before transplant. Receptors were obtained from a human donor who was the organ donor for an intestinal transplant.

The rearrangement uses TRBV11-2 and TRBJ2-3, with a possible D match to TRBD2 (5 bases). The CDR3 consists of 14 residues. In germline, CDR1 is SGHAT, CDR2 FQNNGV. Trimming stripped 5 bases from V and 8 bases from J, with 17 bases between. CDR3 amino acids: CASSPDMGGLTQYF. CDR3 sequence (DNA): TGTGCCAGCAGCCCCGACATGGGCGGGCTTACGCAGTATTTT.

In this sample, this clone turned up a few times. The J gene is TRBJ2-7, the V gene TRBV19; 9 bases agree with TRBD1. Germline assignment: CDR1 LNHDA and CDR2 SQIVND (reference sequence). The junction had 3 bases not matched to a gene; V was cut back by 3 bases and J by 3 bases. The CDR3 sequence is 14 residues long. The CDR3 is CASSMGTGIYEQYF. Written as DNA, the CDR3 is TGTGCCAGTAGTATGGGGACAGGGATCTACGAGCAGTACTTC.

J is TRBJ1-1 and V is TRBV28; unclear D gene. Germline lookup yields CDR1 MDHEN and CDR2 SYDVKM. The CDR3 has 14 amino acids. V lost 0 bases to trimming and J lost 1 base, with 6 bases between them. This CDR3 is CASSLWAGNTEAFF. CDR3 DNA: TGTGCCAGCAGTTTATGGGCTGGGAACACTGAAGCTTTCTTT.

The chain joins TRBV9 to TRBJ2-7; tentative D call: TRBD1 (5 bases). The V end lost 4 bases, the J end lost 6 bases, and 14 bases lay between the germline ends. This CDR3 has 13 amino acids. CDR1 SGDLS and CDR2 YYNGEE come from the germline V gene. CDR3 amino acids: CASSPTVGPEQYF. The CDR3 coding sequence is TGTGCCAGCAGCCCGACCGTGGGGCCCGAGCAGTACTTC.

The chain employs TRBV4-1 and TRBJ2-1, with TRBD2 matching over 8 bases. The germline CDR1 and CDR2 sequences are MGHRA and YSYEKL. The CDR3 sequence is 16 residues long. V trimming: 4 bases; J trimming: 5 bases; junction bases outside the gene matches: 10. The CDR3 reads CASSLHLRGANNEQFF. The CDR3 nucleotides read TGCGCCAGCAGCCTCCATTTGCGGGGGGCCAACAATGAGCAGTTCTTC.

CDR3 DNA sequence: TGTGCCAGCAGCGTGGACAGCCCGAACACTGAAGCTTTCTTT. Translation: CASSVDSPNTEAFF. This chain uses TRBV5-6 with TRBJ1-1; D is possibly TRBD1 (6 bases). Germline V gene lookup returns CDR1 SGHDT and CDR2 YYEEEE. CDR3 size: 14 residues. V dropped 4 bases and J dropped 1 base, with 11 bases sitting between them.

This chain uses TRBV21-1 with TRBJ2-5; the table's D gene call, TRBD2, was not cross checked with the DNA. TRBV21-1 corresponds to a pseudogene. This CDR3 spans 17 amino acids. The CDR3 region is CASSKKGGFWERETQYF. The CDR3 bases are TGTGCCAGCAGCAAAAAGGGGGGGTTTTGGGAAAGAGAGACCCAGTACTTC.

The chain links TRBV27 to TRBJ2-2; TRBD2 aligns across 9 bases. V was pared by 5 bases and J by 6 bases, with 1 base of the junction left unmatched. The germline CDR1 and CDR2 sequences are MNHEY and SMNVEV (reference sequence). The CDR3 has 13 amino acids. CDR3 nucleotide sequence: TGTGCCAGCAGTCGCGGGGGGGCCGGGGAGCTGTTTTTT. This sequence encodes CASSRGGAGELFF.

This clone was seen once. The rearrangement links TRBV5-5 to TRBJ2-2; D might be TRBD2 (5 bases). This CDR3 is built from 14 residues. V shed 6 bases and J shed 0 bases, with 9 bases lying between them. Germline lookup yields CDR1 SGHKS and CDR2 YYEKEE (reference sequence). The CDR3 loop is CASTSGTNTGELFF. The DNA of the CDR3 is TGTGCCAGCACCTCGGGGACGAACACCGGGGAGCTGTTTTTT.

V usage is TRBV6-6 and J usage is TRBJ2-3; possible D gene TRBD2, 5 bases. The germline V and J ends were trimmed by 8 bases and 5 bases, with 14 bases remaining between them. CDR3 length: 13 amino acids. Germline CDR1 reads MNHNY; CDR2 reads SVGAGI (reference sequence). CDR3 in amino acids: CASEAQGLDTQYF. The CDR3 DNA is TGTGCCAGCGAAGCCCAAGGACTAGATACGCAGTATTTT.

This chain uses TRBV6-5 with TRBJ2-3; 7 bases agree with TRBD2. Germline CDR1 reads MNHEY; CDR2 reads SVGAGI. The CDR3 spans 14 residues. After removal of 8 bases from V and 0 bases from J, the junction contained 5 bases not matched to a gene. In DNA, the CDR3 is TGTGCCAGCCGCCGTAGCGGGAGCACAGATACGCAGTATTTT. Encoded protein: CASRRSGSTDTQYF.

The CDR3 region has the DNA TGTGCCAGCAGTGGCCAGGGAACTAACTATGGCTACACCTTC. Amino acid sequence: CASSGQGTNYGYTF. This chain joins TRBV2 and TRBJ1-2; D possibly corresponds to TRBD1 (5 bases). V was clipped by 4 bases and J by 0 bases, with 9 bases between them. The V gene's germline CDR1 is SNHLY and CDR2 FYNNEI. The CDR3 is 14 residues long.

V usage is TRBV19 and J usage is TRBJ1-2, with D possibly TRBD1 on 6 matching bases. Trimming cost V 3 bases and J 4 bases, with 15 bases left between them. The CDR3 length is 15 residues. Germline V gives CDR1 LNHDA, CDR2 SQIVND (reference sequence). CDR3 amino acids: CASSISGQSVYGYTF. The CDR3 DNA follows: TGTGCCAGTAGTATCTCAGGACAGTCAGTCTATGGCTACACCTTC. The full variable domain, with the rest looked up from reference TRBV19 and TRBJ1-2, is DGGITQSPKYLFRKEGQNVTLSCEQNLNHDAMYWYRQDPGQGLRLIYYSQIVNDFQKGDIAEGYSVSREKKESFPLTVTSAQKNPTAFYLCASSISGQSVYGYTFGSGTRLTVV.

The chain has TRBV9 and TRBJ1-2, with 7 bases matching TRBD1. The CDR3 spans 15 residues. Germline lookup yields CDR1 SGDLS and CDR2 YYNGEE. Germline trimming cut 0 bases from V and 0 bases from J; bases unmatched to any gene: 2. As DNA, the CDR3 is TGTGCCAGCAGCGTAGAGGGGGCAGCTAACTATGGCTACACCTTC. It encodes CASSVEGAANYGYTF.